This TCR beta chain is from a study of cytomegalovirus exposure and HLA in healthy donors. CDR1 and CDR2 from the germline V gene are SGHTA and FQGTGA. V lost 0 bases and J lost 5, with 13 bases in between. This CDR3 spans 15 amino acids. This clone showed up just a few times. Its antigen is as yet unknown. In the PCR, 60 Vbeta and 13 Jbeta primers were used. Data came from immunoSEQ multiplex PCR; TCRdb stores just in-frame clones and leaves some out. The sample includes about 140,000 clones, 61% of them seen just once. Regarding donors, all were healthy bone marrow donors. Study-wide results and limits: HLA alleles were associated with some 17,000 TCR beta sequences in a later analysis at 0.05 false discovery rate.

This sequence was found in a male donor in good health and CMV-seronegative. This chain links TRBV7-3 with TRBJ2-5; D gene unclear. Sequences were obtained from PBMCs. The DNA for the CDR3 is TGTGCCAGCAGCTTAACAGGCAACATCGGGGAGACCCAGTACTTC. Translated, it gives CASSLTGNIGETQYF.